One sample yielded the 13 T cell receptor beta chains listed below, sequenced in a study of CD8+ T cells in alopecia areata. Treatment noted: oral pan-JAK inhibitor, 5-10 mg twice daily. The sequencing template was cDNA reverse transcribed from extracted RNA. TCRdb's table, derived via immunoSEQ multiplex PCR, lists solely in-frame clones and lacks some. Of around 190,000 clones listed, more than 50% are singletons. Source: CD4+ T cells sorted from blood, taken at week 24, from a patient treated with tofacitinib. The origin of the receptors is a human donor with alopecia areata.

The V gene is TRBV4-1, the J gene TRBJ1-2; possible D gene TRBD1, 6 bases. The germline gives CDR1 MGHRA, CDR2 YSYEKL. V was clipped by 4 bases and J by 7 bases, with 19 bases between them. CDR3 length: 15 residues. The CDR3 loop is CASSPLGEGVFGYTF. The DNA for the CDR3 is TGCGCCAGCAGCCCTCTAGGCGAGGGGGTCTTTGGCTACACCTTC.

The chain is built from TRBV29-1 and TRBJ1-6; 9 nucleotides match TRBD1. The length of the CDR3 is 14 residues. V lost 4 bases, J lost 10 bases, and 8 bases stayed unmatched. Germline loops: CDR1 SQVTM, CDR2 ANQGSEA. The CDR3 loop reads CSVALGQGGSPLHF. The CDR3 nucleotides read TGCAGCGTTGCGCTGGGACAGGGAGGATCACCCCTCCACTTT.

The V call is TRBV5-1, the J call TRBJ2-7; 7 bases agree with TRBD1. The CDR3 totals 15 residues. V was clipped by 2 bases and J by 2 bases; unmatched bases: 7. Germline CDR1 SGHRS, CDR2 YFSETQ. The CDR3 reads CASSLIEGATYEQYF. The CDR3 DNA reads TGCGCCAGCAGCTTAATTGAGGGGGCTACCTACGAGCAGTACTTC.

Note on this clone: Relative to the germline gene, one junction end is altered; a read error may explain this. V gene TRBV30 combines with J gene TRBJ1-2; D is ambiguous. CDR1 is GTSNPN, CDR2 SVGIG, per germline (reference sequence). The CDR3 runs 10 residues. CDR3 nucleotide sequence: TGTGCATGGAAGAACTATGGCTACACCTTC. It yields the protein CAWKNYGYTF.

This clone came up a few times. CDR3 DNA: TGTGCCAGCAGTGGAAGAACAGGGGGCTACAATGAGCAGTTCTTC. Its protein product is CASSGRTGGYNEQFF. The V and J genes are TRBV2 and TRBJ2-1, with 8 bases fitting TRBD1. V shed 4 bases and J 3 bases; nucleotides not matched to a gene: 5. CDR1 is SNHLY, CDR2 FYNNEI, per germline. CDR3 length: 15 amino acids. Together with reference TRBV2 and TRBJ2-1, the CDR3 gives the full variable domain: EPEVTQTPSHQVTQMGQEVILRCVPISNHLYFYWYRQILGQKVEFLVSFYNNEISEKSEIFDDQFSVERPDGSNFTLKIRSTKLEDSAMYFCASSGRTGGYNEQFFGPGTRLTVL.

This clone was detected only a few times. The chain is built from TRBV5-1 and TRBJ2-5; no firm D call. V was pared by 3 bases and J by 5 bases, with 14 bases between. Germline CDR1 reads SGHRS; CDR2 reads YFSETQ. There are 14 residues in the CDR3. DNA of the CDR3: TGCGCCAGCAGCTCCGTTGGGCCCGAGGAGACCCAGTACTTC. This translates into CASSSVGPEETQYF.

This rearrangement joins TRBV7-2 to TRBJ2-3, with TRBD2 as a possible D gene (6 bases). The CDR3 has 14 residues. From germline, CDR1 is SGHTA and CDR2 FQGNSA. Deletions cut 4 bases from V and 2 bases from J, with 10 bases between. The CDR3 loop reads CASSSVAVTDTQYF. The CDR3 nucleotides are TGTGCCAGCAGCTCAGTAGCGGTCACAGATACGCAGTATTTT.

V usage is TRBV7-2 and J usage is TRBJ2-7; D gene ambiguous. CDR1 is SGHTA and CDR2 is FQGNSA in the germline V gene. The germline V and J ends were trimmed by 5 bases and 5 bases, with 7 bases remaining between them. The CDR3 covers 11 residues. CDR3 nucleotide sequence: TGTGCCAGCAGCCGCCGGGACGAGCAGTACTTC. Translated, it gives CASSRRDEQYF.

In the case of this clone: The sample has other DNA sequences that encode this CDR3 too. The chain links TRBV30 to TRBJ1-5; a possible D gene is TRBD1 (5 bases). Germline lookup yields CDR1 GTSNPN and CDR2 SVGIG (reference sequence). The CDR3 runs 13 residues. V was pared by 1 base and J by 4 bases, with 8 bases between. The CDR3 sequence is CAWSAGPNQPQHF. CDR3 DNA sequence: TGTGCCTGGAGTGCAGGGCCGAATCAGCCCCAGCATTTT.

The rearrangement uses TRBV29-1 and TRBJ1-4; TRBD1 aligns across 7 bases. Trimming at V came to 6 bases and at J to 4 bases, leaving 8 bases not matched to a gene. CDR1 and CDR2 from the germline V gene are SQVTM and ANQGSEA. The CDR3 extends over 14 amino acids. The DNA of the CDR3 is TGCAGCGTCGCGGCGACAGGGTTTAATGAAAAACTGTTTTTT. Translation: CSVAATGFNEKLFF.

The chain uses TRBV14 and TRBJ1-1, with 7 nucleotides matching TRBD1. Per germline, CDR1 SGHDN and CDR2 FVKESK. The trim removed 3 bases at V and 4 bases at J, leaving 5 bases unmatched. CDR3 length: 14 residues. The CDR3 nucleotides read TGTGCCAGCAGCCATACGACAGGGCGCACTGAAGCTTTCTTT. Its translation is CASSHTTGRTEAFF.

V usage is TRBV30 and J usage is TRBJ2-5; tentatively, D is TRBD1 (6 bases). Trimming cost V 4 bases and J 8 bases, with 20 bases left between them. CDR3 size: 14 residues. Germline values: CDR1 GTSNPN, CDR2 SVGIG (reference sequence). The CDR3 region is CAWTPGQLTETQYF. The DNA of the CDR3 is TGTGCCTGGACGCCCGGACAGCTAACAGAAACCCAGTACTTC. Supplemented by reference TRBV30 and TRBJ2-5, the full variable domain reads SQTIHQWPATLVQPVGSPLSLECTVEGTSNPNLYWYRQAAGRGLQLLFYSVGIGQISSEVPQNLSASRPQDRQFILSSKKLLLSDSGFYLCAWTPGQLTETQYFGPGTRLLVL.

The chain employs TRBV9 and TRBJ1-6; TRBD1 aligns across 10 bases. The CDR3 is 15 amino acids. V shed 3 bases and J 9 bases; nucleotides not matched to a gene: 6. Germline CDR1 and CDR2: SGDLS and YYNGEE. The CDR3 DNA is TGTGCCAGCAGCGGCCGGGACAGGGGCGGTTCACCCCTCCACTTT. Amino acids: CASSGRDRGGSPLHF.